This T cell receptor (beta chain) originates from a study of blood T cell repertoires in COVID-19. This table comes from immunoSEQ multiplex PCR, and its TCRdb copy is limited to in-frame clones, with some not included. Altogether 200,000 or so clones are present, around 89% being singletons, with the ten largest covering 2% to 3%. This CDR3 spans 16 amino acids. Germline lookup yields CDR1 MNHEY and CDR2 SVGAGI. The junction had 8 bases not matched to a gene; V was cut back by 0 bases and J by 4 bases. The chain recombines TRBV6-5 with TRBJ1-2; 7 bases match TRBD1. The origin of this receptor is a man aged 25-40 years with COVID-19, enrolled during active disease. What was sequenced was peripheral blood. The chain's CDR3 is CASSYSTGEKSYGYTF. The CDR3 DNA follows: TGTGCCAGCAGTTACTCCACAGGGGAAAAGAGCTATGGCTACACCTTC.